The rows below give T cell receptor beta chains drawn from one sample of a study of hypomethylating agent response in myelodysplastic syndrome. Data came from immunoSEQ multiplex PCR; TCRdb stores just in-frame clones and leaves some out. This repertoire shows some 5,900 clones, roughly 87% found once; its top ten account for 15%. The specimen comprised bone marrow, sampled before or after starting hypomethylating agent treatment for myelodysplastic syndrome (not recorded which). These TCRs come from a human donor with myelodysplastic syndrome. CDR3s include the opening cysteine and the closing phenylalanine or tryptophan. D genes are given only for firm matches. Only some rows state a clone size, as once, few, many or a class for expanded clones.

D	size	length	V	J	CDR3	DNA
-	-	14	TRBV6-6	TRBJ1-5	CASSGGLGNQPQHF	TGTGCCAGCTCTGGAGGTTTAGGCAATCAGCCCCAGCATTTT
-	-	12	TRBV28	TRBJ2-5	CASSSISETQYF	TGTGCCAGCAGTTCAATATCAGAGACCCAGTACTTC
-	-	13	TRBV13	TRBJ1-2	CASSKGTGGIYTF	TGTGCCAGCAGCAAAGGGACGGGTGGTATCTACACCTTC
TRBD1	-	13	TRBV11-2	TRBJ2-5	CASSFDRDETQYF	TGTGCCAGCAGCTTCGACAGGGACGAGACCCAGTACTTC
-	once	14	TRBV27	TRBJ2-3	CASSYGHSTDTQYF	TGTGCCAGCAGCTATGGGCATAGCACAGATACGCAGTATTTT
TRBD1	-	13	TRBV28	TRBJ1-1	CASSLGLGTGGFF	TGTGCCAGCAGTTTAGGGTTGGGGACAGGGGGTTTCTTT
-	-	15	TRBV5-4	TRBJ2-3	CASTRRRGGTDTQYF	TGTGCCAGCACCCGCCGCAGGGGCGGCACAGATACGCAGTATTTT
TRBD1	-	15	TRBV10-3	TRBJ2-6	CAAGQGNSGANVLTF	TGTGCCGCAGGACAGGGAAACTCTGGGGCCAACGTCCTGACTTTC
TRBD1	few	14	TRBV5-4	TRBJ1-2	CASRPGTGRYGYTF	TGTGCCAGCAGACCCGGGACAGGGCGCTATGGCTACACCTTC
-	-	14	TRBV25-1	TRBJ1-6	CASSPRRGESPLHF	TGTGCCAGCAGTCCCCGACGGGGTGAATCACCCCTCCACTTT
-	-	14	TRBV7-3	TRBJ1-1	CASSLGLLNTEAFF	TGTGCCAGCAGCTTGGGCCTCTTGAACACTGAAGCTTTCTTT
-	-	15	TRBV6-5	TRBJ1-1	CASSYSIGAWTEAFF	TGTGCCAGCAGTTACAGTATCGGGGCTTGGACTGAAGCTTTCTTT
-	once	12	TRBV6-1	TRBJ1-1	CASSAFKTEAFF	TGTGCCAGCAGCGCGTTCAAAACTGAAGCTTTCTTT